Below are 13 T cell receptor beta chains sequenced from a single sample in a study of T cells after yellow fever vaccination. One entry per CDR3 protein results from TCRdb running MiXCR on the 5' RACE reads. Here the sample spans roughly 330,000 distinct CDR3 sequences, 3% to 4.5% being singletons. The sample consisted of PBMCs, taken 5 days after the yellow fever booster vaccination. The receptors here all came from a young man who received the YFV17D yellow fever vaccine.

This rearrangement joins TRBV7-2 to TRBJ1-5; 10 positions agree with TRBD1. The V gene end was trimmed by 4 bases and the J gene end by 7 bases; junction bases not matched to a gene: 7. Germline V gives CDR1 SGHTA, CDR2 FQGNSA. This CDR3 is built from 15 residues. The DNA of the CDR3 is TGTGCCAGCAGCTCATGGGGACAGGGGAGACAGCCCCAGCATTTT. Its protein product is CASSSWGQGRQPQHF.

Only a few counts were recorded for this clonotype. CDR3 bases: TGTGCCATCAGTGAGTCGAAGCCTGGGTTTTCGGAGACCCAGTACTTC. Protein product: CAISESKPGFSETQYF. This rearrangement joins TRBV10-3 to TRBJ2-5; D gene unclear. This CDR3 is 16 amino acids long. V lost 0 bases, J lost 5 bases, and 16 bases lay in between. Germline V gene sequence: CDR1 ENHRY, CDR2 SYGVKD.

Worth noting for this clonotype: The CDR3 end shows no conserved phenylalanine or tryptophan, and so a read error is likely. V usage is TRBV12-3 or TRBV12-4 and J usage is TRBJ1-3, with TRBD1 identical over 7 bases. The CDR3 has 14 amino acids. J was trimmed by 5 bases and V by 5 bases; bases with no gene match: 6. The CDR3 sequence is CASSPGQSRNTIYI. The CDR3 nucleotides are TGTGCCAGCAGTCCGGGACAGTCGAGAAACACCATATATATT.

V and J are TRBV6-5 and TRBJ2-7, with 8 positions matching TRBD1. There are 13 residues in the CDR3. Per germline, CDR1 MNHEY and CDR2 SVGAGI. V was pared by 4 bases and J by 5 bases, with 4 bases of the junction left unmatched. This CDR3 reads CASSSPGGDEQYF. The CDR3 nucleotides are TGTGCCAGCAGTTCACCAGGGGGCGACGAGCAGTACTTC.

The CDR3 region has the DNA TGTGCCAGCAGTTCACAGGGGATACGGTCAAATCAGCCCCAGCATTTT. As protein: CASSSQGIRSNQPQHF. V and J are TRBV6-5 and TRBJ1-5; 7 bases line up with TRBD1. Germline-derived CDR1 and CDR2 are MNHEY and SVGAGI. CDR3 length equals 16 residues. V was clipped by 4 bases and J by 4 bases; unmatched bases: 10.

Comment on this clonotype: At one of its ends the junction is not consistent with the germline gene, which may arise from a read error. The chain combines TRBV7-7 with TRBJ2-5, with D perhaps assigned TRBD1 or TRBD2 (5 bases each). Germline assignment: CDR1 SSHAT and CDR2 FNYEAQ (reference sequence). The CDR3 totals 15 residues. The CDR3 nucleotides read TGTGCTAGCAGCTTAAGTGTGGCCAGGGACGAGACCCAGTACTTC. Amino acids: CASSLSVARDETQYF.

This clonotype occurred a few times. J is TRBJ1-1 and V is TRBV10-3; the match to TRBD1 covers 9 bases. J was trimmed by 0 bases and V by 10 bases; bases with no gene match: 12. The CDR3 length is 16 residues. Germline CDR1 reads ENHRY; CDR2 reads SYGVKD. CDR3 protein: CATRRDRVAMNTEAFF. The CDR3 nucleotides read TGTGCCACCCGCCGGGACAGGGTCGCGATGAACACTGAAGCTTTCTTT.

The genes are TRBV12-5 and TRBJ2-1; the D gene is possibly TRBD1 (5 bases). V lost 4 bases, J lost 0 bases, and 19 bases lay in between. The length of the CDR3 is 18 residues. Germline V gene sequence: CDR1 LGHNT, CDR2 FRNRAP. The CDR3, as DNA: TGTGCTAGTGGTTCACCCTTGGCAGGGCCGAGCTCCTACAATGAGCAGTTCTTC. It encodes CASGSPLAGPSSYNEQFF.

The chain recombines TRBV3-1 with TRBJ1-2; a possible D gene is TRBD1 (5 bases). CDR1 and CDR2 from the germline V gene are LGHDT and YNNKEL (reference sequence). Trimming took 0 bases from V and 6 from J, leaving 14 bases between them. The length of the CDR3 is 15 residues. This CDR3 reads CASSQDFGGKDGYTF. The DNA of the CDR3 is TGTGCCAGCAGCCAAGATTTCGGGGGGAAAGATGGCTACACCTTC.

This clonotype has just a few counts. V is TRBV12-3 or TRBV12-4 and J is TRBJ1-2; D unclear. Trimming stripped 5 bases from V and 5 bases from J, with 15 bases between. The CDR3 covers 14 residues. The DNA for the CDR3 is TGTGCCAGCAGTCCCGGCCGGGGTTTTTATGGCTACACCTTC. Amino acid sequence: CASSPGRGFYGYTF.

This chain uses TRBV5-1 with TRBJ1-2; no clear D. V was pared by 0 bases and J by 3 bases, with 12 bases between. The CDR3 contains 15 residues. From germline, CDR1 is SGHRS and CDR2 YFSETQ. This CDR3 is CASSLDISWDYGYTF. The CDR3, as DNA: TGCGCCAGCAGCTTGGATATCAGCTGGGACTATGGCTACACCTTC. Full variable domain (rest looked up from reference TRBV5-1 and TRBJ1-2): KAGVTQTPRYLIKTRGQQVTLSCSPISGHRSVSWYQQTPGQGLQFLFEYFSETQRNKGNFPGRFSGRQFSNSRSEMNVSTLELGDSALYLCASSLDISWDYGYTFGSGTRLTVV.

This clonotype was detected a few times. V is TRBV12-3 or TRBV12-4 and J is TRBJ1-1; TRBD1 is a possible D gene (6 bases). The CDR3 sequence is 13 residues long. V was clipped by 6 bases and J by 4 bases, with 12 bases between them. The DNA for the CDR3 is TGTGCCAGCAGGATTGCAGGGGTCACTGAAGCTTTCTTT. Its translation is CASRIAGVTEAFF.

This clonotype was picked up a small number of times. Written as DNA, the CDR3 is TGTGCCAGCAGCCAAGATGGGGGCCCCTACAATGAGCAGTTCTTC. It yields the protein CASSQDGGPYNEQFF. The chain links TRBV3-1 to TRBJ2-1; a possible D gene is TRBD1 (6 bases). Germline CDR1 is LGHDT and CDR2 is YNNKEL (reference sequence). The CDR3 extends over 15 amino acids. V lost 0 bases, J lost 2 bases, and 8 bases lay in between.